This T cell receptor beta chain was recorded in a study of blood T cell repertoires in COVID-19. Study-level information: Samples of COVID-19 (acute and convalescent) were obtained from the United States, Italy and Spain. Sources were T cells, B-cell-depleted T cells, or PBMCs; the material itself was cDNA or gDNA.

In the source study's methods: Using reference gene primer amplification, nucleated cell counts were estimated. Assay used: immunoSEQ multiplex PCR; TCRdb lists only in-frame clones, some missing. V and J calls and clone size are as listed in that table; D and trimming were resolved from the DNA. The sample yields hundreds of thousands of clones, around 89% seen once. A Seattle source enrolled patients during active infection and followed them longitudinally. The germline gives CDR1 SGHNT, CDR2 YENEEA. With 4 bases clipped from V and 8 bases from J, the junction kept 1 base outside the gene matches. This CDR3 contains 12 residues. Only a few counts were recorded for this clone.

The sequenced material came from peripheral blood. This clonotype originated in a woman between 40 and 55 years old with COVID-19, enrolled during active disease. The chain is built from TRBV11-3 and TRBJ2-2; TRBD1 matches 7 bases. The CDR3 is CASSSGQGELFF. The CDR3 coding sequence is TGTGCCAGCAGCTCGGGACAGGGGGAGCTGTTTTTT.